This TCR beta chain was obtained from a study of beta chain features in type 1 diabetes. Expressed TCRB transcripts were sequenced, since all the RNA that had been isolated was reverse transcribed. Here immunoSEQ multiplex PCR was the method, and the copy in TCRdb shows in-frame clones only, minus some. This repertoire shows roughly 140,000 clones, approximately 8.1% found once; its top ten account for approximately 0.65%. Study-wide results and limits: A potential PCR bias toward shorter templates would be equal in patient and control samples.

As for this clone: The antigen remains undetermined.

The J segment lost 4 bases and the V segment lost 11 bases, leaving 6 bases of the junction unmatched. CDR1 and CDR2 from the germline V gene are MNHEY and SVGAGI. This CDR3 region has 12 residues. By way of CD45RO/CCR7/CD25/CD127/CD95/CD27, the CD4+ regulatory, stem cell-like memory, central memory and naive cells were sorted. The chain couples TRBV6-5 to TRBJ2-7; 9 positions match TRBD1. The sequence was collected from a young man in good health. The sample consisted of central memory CD4+ T cells from blood. This CDR3 reads CAVRDRAYEQYF. Here the CDR3 DNA reads TGTGCCGTCCGGGACAGGGCTTACGAGCAGTACTTC.